This TCR beta chain was retrieved from a study of T cell repertoires in cytomegalovirus infection. Overall study: HLA-C-restricted CMV epitopes, recently identified, and well-studied HLA-B-restricted ones were used by the study. Indications of both CMV infection and matching HLA type were provided by public TCR beta signatures. Overall study findings and caveats: CMV-specific TCR beta clonotypes restricted by HLA-C dominated the ex vivo response. Summed frequency of shared TCR beta families picked out CMV carriers who also had the relevant HLA.

This CDR3 has 19 residues. CDR1 and CDR2 (germline): SNHLY, FYNNEI. V lost 7 bases to trimming and J lost 1 base; unmatched junction nucleotides: 16. Regarding this clonotype: No antigen is known for it.

TCRdb re-analysed the reads in MiXCR, keeping a single row per CDR3 protein. The table shows about 830,000 distinct CDR3 sequences, with 30% to 35% occurring only once. This receptor was obtained from a human donor in good health (CMV status not recorded). Some clones in this sample may be carry-over from other donors' samples. This chain links TRBV2 with TRBJ2-3, with 11 bases matching TRBD2. The sample was cultured CD8+ T cells from PBMCs, taken from culture after CMV antigen stimulation. The DNA of the CDR3 is TGTGCCAGCAACCAAATAAGCCACCTACTAGCGGGGGGCACAGATACGCAGTATTTT. Protein sequence: CASNQISHLLAGGTDTQYF.